The 22 T cell receptor beta chains in this list originate from one sample, sequenced in a study of blood T cell repertoires in COVID-19. The protocol was immunoSEQ multiplex PCR, while the TCRdb copy is restricted to in-frame clones and leaves out a portion. The table has about 210,000 clones, 84% seen once. Material for sequencing was peripheral blood. These receptors all stem from a man aged 45-65 years with active or convalescent COVID-19.

The CDR3 DNA reads as TGTGCCAGCAGCCCACCGTTTAGGCGGGGGGGTAACAATGAGCAGTTCTTC. Protein sequence: CASSPPFRRGGNNEQFF. The J gene is TRBJ2-1, the V gene TRBV9; 9 bases are shared with TRBD2. Germline values: CDR1 SGDLS, CDR2 YYNGEE. This CDR3 region has 17 residues. V lost 4 bases and J lost 5; bases outside the gene matches: 13.

The chain couples TRBV11-2 to TRBJ2-3, with 7 bases aligning to TRBD2. CDR3 length equals 15 residues. CDR1 and CDR2 from the germline V gene are SGHAT and FQNNGV. V lost 4 bases and J lost 4; bases outside the gene matches: 8. The CDR3 bases are TGTGCCAGCAGCTCCCCCGGGAGGCTGGCAGATACGCAGTATTTT. This encodes CASSSPGRLADTQYF.

The chain uses TRBV6-5 and TRBJ1-6; D unclear. The ends were cut back, 5 bases at V and 6 bases at J, with 11 bases in the middle. CDR1 is MNHEY and CDR2 is SVGAGI in the germline V gene. The CDR3 is made up of 14 amino acids. The CDR3 is CASSTDGSNSPLHF. CDR3 coding DNA: TGTGCCAGCAGTACCGACGGGTCTAATTCACCCCTCCACTTT.

The CDR3 region is CASSTLGQGGYQPQHF. As DNA, the CDR3 is TGTGCCAGTAGTACTTTAGGACAGGGAGGGTACCAGCCCCAGCATTTT. The rearrangement links TRBV19 to TRBJ1-5, with 8 bases that match TRBD1. With 4 bases clipped from V and 7 bases from J, the junction kept 12 bases outside the gene matches. The CDR3 length is 16 residues. Germline V CDR1 and CDR2: LNHDA, SQIVND (reference sequence). The variable domain in full, with the rest retrieved from reference TRBV19 and TRBJ1-5, is DGGITQSPKYLFRKEGQNVTLSCEQNLNHDAMYWYRQDPGQGLRLIYYSQIVNDFQKGDIAEGYSVSREKKESFPLTVTSAQKNPTAFYLCASSTLGQGGYQPQHFGDGTRLSIL.

The count of this clone is one. The chain carries TRBV5-1 and TRBJ1-3; no clear D. CDR1 SGHRS and CDR2 YFSETQ come from the germline V gene. The V and J ends lost 1 base and 5 bases respectively, with 10 bases between them. The CDR3 sequence is 14 residues long. CDR3 in amino acids: CASSLNGDRNTIYF. For the CDR3, the DNA is TGCGCCAGCAGCTTGAACGGTGATAGAAACACCATATATTTT.

The V and J genes are TRBV10-1 and TRBJ1-2; TRBD1 matches at 9 bases. Germline V CDR1 and CDR2: WNHNN, SYGVQD (reference sequence). The CDR3 length is 15 residues. After removal of 10 bases from V and 8 bases from J, the junction contained 17 bases not matched to a gene. The CDR3 region is CATLGQGMALSGYTF. CDR3 nucleotides: TGCGCCACCCTGGGACAGGGCATGGCCCTTTCCGGCTACACCTTC.

The CDR3 sequence: CASSRVAGTGYSGEQFF. The CDR3 DNA reads TGCGCCAGCAGCCGAGTAGCGGGGACAGGGTATTCAGGGGAGCAGTTCTTC. The rearrangement joins TRBV5-1 to TRBJ2-1, with D maybe TRBD1 (9 bases). The germline V and J ends were trimmed by 4 bases and 10 bases, with 27 bases remaining between them. The CDR3 contains 17 residues. Per germline, CDR1 SGHRS and CDR2 YFSETQ.

This clone was picked up a small number of times. The DNA of the CDR3 is TGTGCCATCTCTAGAGAGAAGGGGATCCAGCCCCAGCATTTT. Protein product: CAISREKGIQPQHF. This rearrangement joins TRBV10-3 to TRBJ1-5, with D possibly being TRBD1 (5 bases). Between the trimmed V and J ends, which lost 8 bases and 7 bases, there was a span of 18 bases. The CDR3 length is 14 residues. Germline CDR1 and CDR2: ENHRY and SYGVKD.

This chain uses TRBV24-1 with TRBJ2-5; a possible D gene is TRBD1 (6 bases). Trimming pared 4 bases from V and 2 bases from J, leaving 22 bases between. CDR3 length equals 18 residues. CDR1 is KGHDR, CDR2 SFDVKD, per germline. CDR3 protein: CATSEDPRGIRSQETQYF. For the CDR3, the DNA is TGTGCCACCAGTGAGGATCCCAGGGGTATCCGGTCACAAGAGACCCAGTACTTC.

The chain combines TRBV5-5 with TRBJ1-2; 7 bases match TRBD1. Germline CDR1 SGHKS, CDR2 YYEKEE (reference sequence). The CDR3 length is 18 residues. Trimming removed 0 bases from V and 4 bases from J; junction bases left unmatched: 15. The CDR3 here is CASSLVPRGQESTYGYTF. DNA for the CDR3: TGTGCCAGCAGCTTGGTCCCCAGAGGACAGGAAAGTACCTATGGCTACACCTTC. Filled out from reference TRBV5-5 and TRBJ1-2, the complete variable domain reads DAGVTQSPTHLIKTRGQQVTLRCSPISGHKSVSWYQQVLGQGPQFIFQYYEKEERGRGNFPDRFSARQFPNYSSELNVNALLLGDSALYLCASSLVPRGQESTYGYTFGSGTRLTVV.

This clone showed up just a few times. The chain combines TRBV27 with TRBJ2-7; weak D call: TRBD2 (6 bases). This CDR3 is built from 15 residues. The germline gives CDR1 MNHEY, CDR2 SMNVEV (reference sequence). V was pared by 5 bases and J by 2 bases, with 16 bases between. CDR3 nucleotide sequence: TGTGCCAGCAGTCCCCAGGGAGGTCCTACCTACGAGCAGTACTTC. This codes for CASSPQGGPTYEQYF.

V is TRBV5-4 and J is TRBJ2-2; 15 bases fit TRBD2. The trim removed 4 bases at V and 2 bases at J, leaving 6 bases unmatched. The CDR3 extends over 18 amino acids. Germline CDR1 is SGHNT and CDR2 is YYREEE (reference sequence). CDR3 DNA sequence: TGTGCCAGCAGCCTTGGACTAGCGGGAGGGCTTAACACCGGGGAGCTGTTTTTT. The encoded protein is CASSLGLAGGLNTGELFF.

The chain employs TRBV28 and TRBJ1-5, with D perhaps matching TRBD1 (6 bases). From germline, CDR1 is MDHEN and CDR2 SYDVKM. CDR3 length: 14 amino acids. The ends were cut back, 4 bases at V and 7 bases at J, with 14 bases in the middle. The CDR3 DNA follows: TGTGCCAGCAGTTACCCCTCAGGGGCCCAGCCCCAGCATTTT. As protein: CASSYPSGAQPQHF.

This clone was detected only a few times. This chain joins TRBV5-4 and TRBJ2-2; 9 bases line up with TRBD2. V dropped 6 bases and J dropped 2; count of bases not matched to a gene: 11. Per the germline V gene, CDR1 is SGHNT and CDR2 is YYREEE (reference sequence). The CDR3 has 17 residues. The chain's CDR3 is CASTPGAGGLNTGELFF. The CDR3 DNA reads TGTGCCAGCACCCCTGGAGCGGGAGGCCTAAACACCGGGGAGCTGTTTTTT.

The chain couples TRBV24-1 to TRBJ2-1; TRBD1 agrees at 8 bases. This CDR3 spans 12 amino acids. The germline V gene encodes CDR1 KGHDR and CDR2 SFDVKD. Trimming cost V 4 bases and J 12 bases; bases outside gene matches: 4. CDR3 residues: CATSERQGWQFF. CDR3 sequence (DNA): TGTGCCACCAGTGAAAGACAGGGGTGGCAGTTCTTC.

The count of this clone is one. The V call is TRBV14, the J call TRBJ2-2, with 12 positions matching TRBD2. This CDR3 is 16 amino acids long. V lost 4 bases, J lost 5 bases, and 5 bases stayed unmatched. Germline V gene data show CDR1 as SGHDN and CDR2 as FVKESK. The CDR3 spells CASSLLAGGPTGELFF. The CDR3 DNA reads TGTGCCAGCAGCCTTCTAGCGGGGGGGCCGACCGGGGAGCTGTTTTTT.

The rearrangement links TRBV5-1 to TRBJ1-6; D unresolved. From germline, CDR1 is SGHRS and CDR2 YFSETQ. V lost 5 bases, J lost 8 bases, and 17 bases lay in between. CDR3 length equals 15 residues. CDR3 residues: CASSFADGVYSPLHF. The CDR3, as DNA: TGCGCCAGCAGTTTCGCGGACGGGGTTTATTCACCCCTCCACTTT.

The chain links TRBV5-6 to TRBJ2-4; no clear D. CDR3 length: 14 residues. Trimming took 2 bases from V and 1 from J, leaving 7 bases between them. Germline CDR1 and CDR2: SGHDT and YYEEEE. The DNA for the CDR3 is TGTGCCAGCAGCTTCGGTCTTGCCAAAAACATTCAGTACTTC. Translated, it gives CASSFGLAKNIQYF.

This clone has only one observation. The chain carries TRBV30 and TRBJ2-5, with 8 positions matching TRBD2. CDR1 and CDR2 (germline): GTSNPN, SVGIG (reference sequence). The ends lost 1 base at V and 1 base at J; junction bases unmatched: 11. There are 17 residues in the CDR3. The CDR3 loop is CAWSAERERSFQETQYF. The CDR3 bases are TGTGCCTGGAGTGCGGAGCGGGAGAGGAGTTTCCAAGAGACCCAGTACTTC. Looking up the rest from reference TRBV30 and TRBJ2-5 gives the full variable domain: SQTIHQWPATLVQPVGSPLSLECTVEGTSNPNLYWYRQAAGRGLQLLFYSVGIGQISSEVPQNLSASRPQDRQFILSSKKLLLSDSGFYLCAWSAERERSFQETQYFGPGTRLLVL.

The chain recombines TRBV6-5 with TRBJ1-1; D remains unclear. The germline V gene has CDR1 MNHEY and CDR2 SVGAGI. CDR3 length: 15 residues. Trimming left V 3 bases short and J 1 base short, with 12 bases between. This CDR3 reads CASSYFGDENTEAFF. DNA for the CDR3: TGTGCCAGCAGTTATTTCGGGGATGAGAACACTGAAGCTTTCTTT.

The V gene is TRBV29-1, the J gene TRBJ2-1, with 10 bases lining up with TRBD2. This CDR3 spans 13 amino acids. Germline values: CDR1 SQVTM, CDR2 ANQGSEA. Germline trimming cut 4 bases from V and 8 bases from J; bases unmatched to any gene: 5. This chain's CDR3 is CSVGTSGPDEQFF. CDR3 DNA sequence: TGCAGCGTTGGGACTAGCGGTCCCGATGAGCAGTTCTTC.

The J gene is TRBJ1-2, the V gene TRBV28; D is perhaps TRBD1 (6 bases). In germline, CDR1 is MDHEN, CDR2 SYDVKM. The V gene lost 2 bases and the J gene lost 4 bases, with 20 bases spanning the gap. The length of the CDR3 is 17 residues. The CDR3 spells CASSLIAGAPNSYGYTF. Written as DNA, the CDR3 is TGTGCCAGCAGTTTAATTGCAGGGGCCCCCAATAGCTATGGCTACACCTTC.